Shown below are 27 T cell receptor beta chains from a single sample sequenced in a study of T-cell reconstitution after alpha-beta-depleted transplantation in children. Unique molecular identifiers were used in preparing the TCRbeta library. MiXCR, applied by TCRdb to the PCR reads, yields one record per CDR3 protein. The sample holds approximately 400,000 distinct CDR3 sequences, about a tenth seen once. Sequencing used PBMCs from the stem cell graft donor, obtained from the stem cell graft. These receptors originate from a human donor who donated a stem cell graft to a child with acute myeloid leukemia.

The genes are TRBV5-5 and TRBJ2-7, with 7 nucleotides matching TRBD1. With 9 bases clipped from V and 3 bases from J, the junction kept 9 bases outside the gene matches. CDR3 length equals 13 residues. Germline V gene lookup returns CDR1 SGHKS and CDR2 YYEKEE (reference sequence). The CDR3 DNA is TGTGCCATGGGCAGGGGGATCCTCTACGAGCAGTACTTC. Translating gives CAMGRGILYEQYF. The full variable domain, its missing parts supplied by reference TRBV5-5 and TRBJ2-7, is DAGVTQSPTHLIKTRGQQVTLRCSPISGHKSVSWYQQVLGQGPQFIFQYYEKEERGRGNFPDRFSARQFPNYSSELNVNALLLGDSALYLCAMGRGILYEQYFGPGTRLTVT.

This clonotype occurred a few times. The J gene is TRBJ1-4, the V gene TRBV4-2, with 9 positions matching TRBD1. This CDR3 region has 14 residues. Germline V lookup: CDR1 LGHNA, CDR2 YNFKEQ. With V trimmed by 2 bases and J by 6 bases, 1 base remained unmatched. This CDR3 is CASSQRDRDEKLFF. Written as DNA, the CDR3 is TGTGCCAGCAGCCAAAGGGACAGGGATGAAAAACTGTTTTTT.

The gene calls are TRBV20-1 and TRBJ1-5; 9 positions match TRBD1. The CDR3 runs to 16 residues. J was trimmed by 1 base and V by 5 bases; bases with no gene match: 9. Germline V gene lookup returns CDR1 DFQATT and CDR2 SNEGSKA (reference sequence). This chain's CDR3 is CSALPLGTGSNQPQHF. The CDR3 bases are TGCAGTGCTCTTCCGTTAGGGACAGGGAGCAATCAGCCCCAGCATTTT.

J is TRBJ2-6 and V is TRBV5-1, with D unclear. The CDR3 runs 18 residues. V lost 4 bases, J lost 4 bases, and 21 bases lay in between. The germline V gene has CDR1 SGHRS and CDR2 YFSETQ. CDR3 loop: CASSPGRVGSEGANVLTF. The CDR3 DNA reads TGCGCCAGCAGCCCCGGACGAGTGGGCTCGGAAGGGGCCAACGTCCTGACTTTC.

On this clonotype itself: This sequence may be a read error, since a much larger clone differs from it by one base. This chain connects TRBV19 to TRBJ2-3, with D unclear. Germline CDR1 LNHDA, CDR2 SQIVND (reference sequence). Trimming cost V 6 bases and J 1 base, with 8 bases left between them. The CDR3 totals 13 residues. CDR3 loop: CASRGWGTDTQYF. In DNA, the CDR3 is TGTGCCAGTAGGGGCTGGGGCACAGATACGCAGTATTTT.

This clonotype has more than one count but fewer than ten. The chain couples TRBV5-1 to TRBJ2-3; possible D gene TRBD2, 7 bases. Per germline, CDR1 SGHRS and CDR2 YFSETQ. The V end was cut by 4 bases, the J end by 3 bases, with 15 bases between. This CDR3 contains 15 residues. The CDR3 DNA reads as TGCGCCAGCAGCCAAACAGGGAGGGGGACAGATACGCAGTATTTT. It is translated as CASSQTGRGTDTQYF.

The V and J genes are TRBV5-6 and TRBJ2-7; 9 nucleotides match TRBD2. The J segment lost 3 bases and the V segment lost 0 bases, leaving 7 bases of the junction unmatched. The CDR3 contains 16 residues. The V gene's germline CDR1 is SGHDT and CDR2 YYEEEE. CDR3: CASSLAASGAYYEQYF. For the CDR3, the DNA is TGTGCCAGCAGCTTGGCCGCTAGCGGGGCCTACTACGAGCAGTACTTC. Supplemented by reference TRBV5-6 and TRBJ2-7, the full variable domain reads DAGVTQSPTHLIKTRGQQVTLRCSPKSGHDTVSWYQQALGQGPQFIFQYYEEEERQRGNFPDRFSGHQFPNYSSELNVNALLLGDSALYLCASSLAASGAYYEQYFGPGTRLTVT.

The chain recombines TRBV20-1 with TRBJ2-1; perhaps TRBD2 as D (7 bases). The CDR3 consists of 15 residues. V lost 5 bases, J lost 2 bases, and 16 bases lay in between. CDR1 is DFQATT and CDR2 is SNEGSKA in the germline V gene (reference sequence). DNA of the CDR3: TGCAGTGCTCAGGGCCCGGGGGGCGCCTACAATGAGCAGTTCTTC. Translation: CSAQGPGGAYNEQFF.

This clonotype was observed a few times. V gene TRBV7-2 combines with J gene TRBJ2-3; D is ambiguous. Germline values: CDR1 SGHTA, CDR2 FQGNSA. The CDR3 spans 11 residues. Trimming pared 3 bases from V and 6 bases from J, leaving 4 bases between. CDR3 residues: CASSFKDTQYF. CDR3 nucleotides: TGTGCCAGCAGCTTCAAGGATACGCAGTATTTT.

In its sample, this clonotype was seen a few times. V and J are TRBV2 and TRBJ1-1; no definite D call. This CDR3 region has 14 residues. The V gene lost 1 base and the J gene lost 1 base, with 7 bases spanning the gap. Germline values: CDR1 SNHLY, CDR2 FYNNEI. CDR3 loop: CASSEVSANTEAFF. The DNA for the CDR3 is TGTGCCAGCAGTGAAGTTTCAGCGAACACTGAAGCTTTCTTT. Filled out from reference TRBV2 and TRBJ1-1, the complete variable domain reads EPEVTQTPSHQVTQMGQEVILRCVPISNHLYFYWYRQILGQKVEFLVSFYNNEISEKSEIFDDQFSVERPDGSNFTLKIRSTKLEDSAMYFCASSEVSANTEAFFGQGTRLTVV.

This CDR3 is CASSLAPTGDQPQHF. The CDR3 region has the DNA TGTGCCAGCAGCTTGGCCCCAACAGGGGATCAGCCCCAGCATTTT. V and J are TRBV5-4 and TRBJ1-5; 7 bases are a match to TRBD1. Unmatched junction bases numbered 5, after V lost 0 bases and J lost 5 bases. CDR1 SGHNT and CDR2 YYREEE come from the germline V gene (reference sequence). This CDR3 contains 15 residues.

The V gene is TRBV5-1, the J gene TRBJ2-5; 10 bases agree with TRBD1. Germline V CDR1 and CDR2: SGHRS, YFSETQ. The CDR3 covers 14 residues. V shed 4 bases and J 3 bases; nucleotides not matched to a gene: 3. CDR3 DNA: TGCGCCAGCAGCGTGGGGACAGGGGAAGAGACCCAGTACTTC. Protein: CASSVGTGEETQYF.

The chain carries TRBV6-1 and TRBJ2-7; D gene ambiguous. V dropped 1 base and J dropped 4 bases, with 2 bases sitting between them. CDR3 length equals 11 residues. The germline CDR1 and CDR2 sequences are MNHNS and SASEGT. The chain's CDR3 is CASSEGYEQYF. The CDR3, as DNA: TGTGCCAGCAGTGAAGGGTACGAGCAGTACTTC.

The table lists this clonotype with many counts. V usage is TRBV5-1 and J usage is TRBJ2-1; D is undetermined. CDR1 and CDR2 (germline): SGHRS, YFSETQ. The germline V and J ends were trimmed by 4 bases and 9 bases, with 8 bases remaining between them. CDR3 length: 11 amino acids. The DNA for the CDR3 is TGCGCCAGCAGCGGAAGAGGTGAGCAGTTCTTC. It translates to CASSGRGEQFF.

The CDR3 reads CARADRGVSSYEQYV. The CDR3 DNA follows: TGTGCCAGGGCGGATCGGGGGGTGAGCTCCTACGAGCAGTACGTC. The chain employs TRBV19 and TRBJ2-7; 7 bases match TRBD2. Per germline, CDR1 LNHDA and CDR2 SQIVND (reference sequence). Trimming removed 9 bases from V and 0 bases from J; junction bases left unmatched: 11. There are 15 residues in the CDR3.

This sequence joins TRBV7-2 and TRBJ2-2; D gene unclear. CDR1 SGHTA and CDR2 FQGNSA come from the germline V gene. The V gene lost 3 bases and the J gene lost 0 bases, with 5 bases spanning the gap. The CDR3 has 14 amino acids. The CDR3 DNA reads TGTGCCAGCAGCTTTGAGACGAACACCGGGGAGCTGTTTTTT. Translation gives CASSFETNTGELFF.

In the case of this clonotype: Being one base from a much bigger clone, this may be a read error. The chain couples TRBV12-3 or TRBV12-4 to TRBJ2-5; TRBD1 or TRBD2 may be the D gene (5 bases each). V lost 10 bases and J lost 2, with 14 bases in between. The CDR3 has 13 residues. The CDR3 protein is CAILLGDQETQYF. The CDR3 nucleotides are TGTGCCATCCTACTGGGGGATCAAGAGACCCAGTACTTC.

This chain connects TRBV27 to TRBJ2-7; 7 bases fit TRBD1. The V and J ends lost 3 bases and 5 bases, in that order; junction bases with no gene match: 4. The CDR3 is 13 residues long. Germline loops: CDR1 MNHEY, CDR2 SMNVEV (reference sequence). The CDR3 DNA follows: TGTGCCAGCAGTTTCAACAGGGGTCACGAGCAGTACGTC. It codes for CASSFNRGHEQYV.

This chain uses TRBV5-1 with TRBJ1-4, with no clear D. This CDR3 contains 15 residues. Between the trimmed V and J ends, which lost 0 bases and 3 bases, there was a span of 9 bases. The germline CDR1 and CDR2 sequences are SGHRS and YFSETQ. As DNA, the CDR3 is TGCGCCAGCAGCTTGGATGGGAGGGCTAATGAAAAACTGTTTTTT. This sequence encodes CASSLDGRANEKLFF. Full variable domain (remainder filled in from reference TRBV5-1 and TRBJ1-4): KAGVTQTPRYLIKTRGQQVTLSCSPISGHRSVSWYQQTPGQGLQFLFEYFSETQRNKGNFPGRFSGRQFSNSRSEMNVSTLELGDSALYLCASSLDGRANEKLFFGSGTQLSVL.

The CDR3 DNA reads as TGCGCCAGCAGCCAAGGAGTTTCAATCACCGGGGAGCTGTTTTTT. Encoded protein: CASSQGVSITGELFF. This chain links TRBV4-1 with TRBJ2-2; D gene unclear. The germline V gene has CDR1 MGHRA and CDR2 YSYEKL. The germline V and J ends were trimmed by 1 base and 4 bases, with 10 bases remaining between them. CDR3 length: 15 residues.

Only a few counts were recorded for this clonotype. This chain uses TRBV20-1 with TRBJ1-3; 8 nucleotides match TRBD1. V dropped 5 bases and J dropped 4; count of bases not matched to a gene: 10. Germline V gene sequence: CDR1 DFQATT, CDR2 SNEGSKA (reference sequence). The CDR3 covers 15 residues. The CDR3 coding sequence is TGCAGTGCTCAAGAAGGGACAGGTTCGGGAAACACCATATATTTT. Residues: CSAQEGTGSGNTIYF.

This clonotype was detected only a few times. This sequence joins TRBV5-1 and TRBJ1-4; tentatively, D is TRBD1 (5 bases). The CDR3 loop spans 15 amino acids. The V and J ends lost 4 bases and 7 bases respectively, with 17 bases between them. Germline assignment: CDR1 SGHRS and CDR2 YFSETQ. This CDR3 reads CASSPGHAGREKLFF. Here the CDR3 DNA reads TGCGCCAGCAGCCCCGGACACGCCGGGCGTGAAAAACTGTTTTTT.

To note about this clonotype: Being one base from a much bigger clone, this may be a read error. The rearrangement joins TRBV27 to TRBJ1-1; 7 nucleotides align to TRBD1. CDR1 MNHEY and CDR2 SMNVEV come from the germline V gene (reference sequence). The CDR3 length is 12 residues. V was pared by 3 bases and J by 10 bases, with 5 bases of the junction left unmatched. The CDR3 DNA reads as TGTGCCAGCAGTTTCGCGGGACAGACAGCTTTCTTT. Translated, it gives CASSFAGQTAFF.

The sample holds many counts of this clonotype. V usage is TRBV12-3 or TRBV12-4 and J usage is TRBJ2-3; D uncertain. V was shortened by 3 bases and J by 4 bases, with 11 bases between the two germline ends. This CDR3 has 14 residues. In DNA form, the CDR3 reads TGTGCCAGCAGTTTGGACCCACCCCCAGATACGCAGTATTTT. Translated, it gives CASSLDPPPDTQYF.

This clonotype was detected a few times. The chain is built from TRBV15 and TRBJ1-2; 8 positions match TRBD1. The CDR3 sequence is 15 residues long. V shed 3 bases and J 6 bases; nucleotides not matched to a gene: 9. Per germline, CDR1 LNHNV and CDR2 YYDKDF (reference sequence). CDR3 coding DNA: TGTGCCACCAGCAGGGGCCCGGGACAGGTGAATGGCTACACCTTC. Protein product: CATSRGPGQVNGYTF.

Points on this clonotype: This may stem from a read error, because a much larger clone lies one nucleotide away. The chain employs TRBV6-1 and TRBJ2-1; a weak D match, TRBD1 (6 bases). This CDR3 contains 18 residues. Germline V gene sequence: CDR1 MNHNS, CDR2 SASEGT. Deletions cut 0 bases from V and 0 bases from J, with 15 bases between. In nucleotides, the CDR3 is TGTGCCAGCAGTGAAGCAGGACAGAGGATCGGCTCCTACAATGAGCAGTTCTTC. Its protein product is CASSEAGQRIGSYNEQFF.

A note on this clonotype: This likely comes from a read error, as the CDR3 has no conserved phenylalanine or tryptophan at its end. The chain employs TRBV3-1 and TRBJ1-1, with unresolved D. The V end was cut by 4 bases, the J end by 1 base, with 7 bases between. This CDR3 is built from 13 residues. Germline V gene data show CDR1 as LGHDT and CDR2 as YNNKEL (reference sequence). DNA of the CDR3: TGTGCCAGCAGCCTAGCGGGGAACACTGAAGCTTTCTTG. Translated: CASSLAGNTEAFL.